Reported below is one T cell receptor beta chain. Its antigen remains undetermined. No much larger clone exists at a distance of one base, and base qualities are not known. This entry comes from a study of blood T cell repertoires in COVID-19 (dated by TCRdb to 2020 to 2021). Background on the whole study: Samples covering the acute and convalescent phases of COVID-19 were provided by collaborators in the United States, Italy and Spain. Nearly every sample came with metadata listing a de-identified subject ID, COVID-19 status, age in years and sex. The samples were drawn from the first 160 participants of the ongoing ImmuneRACE study and from 1,254 subjects provided by 6 global collaborators. HLA class I and class II types, where available, came from metadata supplied by the sample provider rather than from assay-based typing. Subjects who had been exposed to COVID-19, were actively infected with it, or had recovered from it provided the deeply sampled blood TCRbeta repertoires that made up the dataset. The material from the prospective study consisted of cDNA or gDNA derived from T cells, B-cell-depleted T cells, or PBMCs. The repertoires were released in a freely available public database meant as a resource for research on the immune response to SARS-CoV-2. Overall study outcomes, separate from this receptor: The quantity of clinical and demographic metadata differed by source and by participant and was supplied without curation.

Relative to germline, V is missing 4 bases and J is missing 4 bases, with 13 bases of the junction outside any gene match. CDR1 and CDR2, per the germline V gene, are LGHNT and FRNRAP. The CDR3 spans 17 residues, from the cysteine through the phenylalanine. The CDR3 DNA has 51 bases and is translated from base 1. In the prospective study, participants were about 18 to 100 years old, resided in fewer than 25 geographic areas of the United States, and were enrolled through a virtual design. To assign participants to cohorts, the prospective study relied on clinical history that participants themselves reported in a screening survey and a study questionnaire. Exposed participants had been in contact with someone with a PCR-confirmed or clinician-diagnosed COVID-19 case within 2 weeks of study entry. Each participant in the prospective study had whole blood, serum and a nasopharyngeal or oropharyngeal swab collected by mobile phlebotomists. Additional blood draws and questionnaires over an approximately 2-month period could optionally be provided by prospective study participants. Prospective study blood samples were shipped either frozen or at room temperature before DNA extraction.

The immunoSEQ Assay, a bias-controlled multiplex PCR, was used to amplify TCRbeta CDR3 regions from genomic DNA. In the authors' own workflow: Within the assay, amplification of reference gene primers was used to estimate how many nucleated cells each sample contained. To quantify the absolute abundance of each unique TCRbeta CDR3 rearrangement, sequence reads were collapsed and filtered. For each sample, productive Simpson clonality was calculated as the square root of Simpson's diversity index across productive rearrangements. Here the immuneACCESS table is served through TCRdb, limited to in-frame sequences with V and J called. Missing clones are a known gap in these copies; in checked studies unresolved V genes cover under half, and the rest lacks a known reason. That table furnishes V, J and clone size, whereas the DNA furnished D and trimming. This sample is represented by a few hundred thousand clones; 70% to 90% of them were singletons. The ten largest clones represent roughly 4.5% of the sample.

The receptor chain draws on TRBV12-5 and TRBJ1-2, and TRBD1 aligns with 9 junction nucleotides. The sequencing sample was made of PBMCs or T cells enriched from blood (not recorded which). The TCR sequence derives from a woman younger than 45 who had been exposed to COVID-19. The CDR3 protein sequence reads: CASGYGSGTGYGYGYTF. Here is the DNA: TGTGCTAGTGGTTACGGAAGCGGGACAGGGTATGGCTATGGCTACACCTTC.